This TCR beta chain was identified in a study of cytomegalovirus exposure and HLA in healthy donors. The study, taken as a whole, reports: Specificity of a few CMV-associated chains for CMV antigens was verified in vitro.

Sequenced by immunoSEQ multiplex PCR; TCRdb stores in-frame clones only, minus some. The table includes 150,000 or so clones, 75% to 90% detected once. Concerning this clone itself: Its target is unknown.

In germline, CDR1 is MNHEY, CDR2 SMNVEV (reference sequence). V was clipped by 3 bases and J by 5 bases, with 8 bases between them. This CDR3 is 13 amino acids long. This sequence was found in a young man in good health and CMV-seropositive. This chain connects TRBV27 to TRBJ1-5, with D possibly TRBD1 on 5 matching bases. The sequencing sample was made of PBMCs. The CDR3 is CASSFARDQPQHF. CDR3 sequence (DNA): TGTGCCAGCAGTTTTGCCAGGGATCAGCCCCAGCATTTT.